This TCR beta chain was found in a study of T cell responses to AZD1222 COVID-19 vaccine. This CDR3 has 14 residues. V shed 2 bases and J shed 0 bases, with 7 bases lying between them. Germline V gene data show CDR1 as MNHEY and CDR2 as SVGAGI. This clone was picked up a small number of times. The antigen remains unidentified. Notes on the study in general: The donors showed a predominance of white British ancestry and of females, with possible underestimation of clonal diversity. Receipt of two AZD1222 doses was followed by a rise in Spike-specific TCR breadth and depth. Among AZD1222 vaccinees, only 5 or 6 were seropositive at baseline. In all cases, repertoires were sampled only after the peak T cell response.

Sequenced by immunoSEQ multiplex PCR; TCRdb stores in-frame clones only, minus some. Of approximately 150,000 clones in the sample, over 75% are singletons; the top ten hold around 4.5%. This sequence joins TRBV6-5 and TRBJ1-2; D call uncertain. Source: peripheral blood, taken 28 days after the second AZD1222 dose. The sequence came from an adult who received the AZD1222 COVID-19 vaccine. The CDR3 DNA follows: TGTGCCAGCAGTTACAGGCAGACTAACTATGGCTACACCTTC. Protein: CASSYRQTNYGYTF.